This T cell receptor beta chain was recovered during a study of shared clonotypes between healthy human individuals (dated by TCRdb to about 2020). At the level of the whole study: A couple of women and a few men aged 18 to 49 years were included in the cohort. For each donor, CD4 naive and CD4 memory were each given three plates, CD8 naive was given two plates, and CD8 memory was given one plate. Blood TCR repertoires of a handful of healthy adults were deeply sequenced to estimate repertoire size and the extent of clonotype sharing between individuals. Different laboratories and diverse techniques were used to prepare libraries and sequence TCR repertoires, to increase sequencing depth and limit assay-specific biases. Between about 0.9 and 9 billion PBMCs per donor were obtained by leukapheresis.

Healthy HIV-negative adults with no recently reported acute infections or vaccinations were included as donors. Every donor was a Caucasian adult residing in Nashville, Tennessee, USA. CD4+ T cells were enriched through magnetic negative selection, after which naive cells were positively selected on CD45RA and the remaining negative fraction served as the memory subset. Blood was obtained by leukapheresis, after which PBMCs were separated by Ficoll-Histopaque density gradient centrifugation and cryopreserved in liquid nitrogen vapor phase. Analytical flow cytometry was used to check the purity and quantity of each magnetically sorted T cell population. Genomic DNA was isolated from each sorted fraction and quantified by UV absorbance on a Nanodrop 2000c. Per the germline V gene, MDHEN is the CDR1 and SYDVKM is the CDR2. V ends up 10 bases short and J 2 bases short, with an unmatched junction base count of 5. Its CDR3 holds 13 amino acids, cysteine through phenylalanine. The kept DNA is CDR3 alone, 39 bases in frame from the first base.

This clone turned up a few times. Its specific antigen is unknown. There are no base qualities to consult, and no much larger clone falls within one base. Using the deep immunoSEQ assay, multiplex PCR amplified TCR CDR3 regions from genomic DNA. For each cell subset, the extracted genomic DNA was distributed evenly across all wells of several immunoSEQ 96-well plates, and each plate served as one replicate. For sorted subsets, approximately 210 ng of genomic DNA, equivalent to 25,000 to 35,000 T cell genomes, went into each replicate PCR. The purified libraries were quantified using a Qubit 3.0 fluorometer, sized with a Bioanalyzer 2100, and then quantified again using the KAPA Library Quantification kit. Every immunoSEQ 96-well plate was sequenced on a dedicated single-read 150-cycle Illumina NextSeq 550 flow cell. On the study's bioinformatics: The immunoSEQ output contained only junctional sequences without quality scores, so filtering could not match that applied to full-length reads. Sequences were annotated with PyIR, a Python wrapper for IgBLAST v1.9, and V/J genes and CDR3 were assigned using IMGT germline references. Reads were removed for weak V/J assignments (E-value above 1e-6), missing CDR3, stop codons, out-of-frame junctions, or ambiguous translated residues. V3J clonotypes were defined as sequences sharing the same inferred V gene, J gene, and CDR3 amino acid sequence. To compute the percentage overlap between repertoires, the number of shared unique clonotypes was divided by the size of the smaller repertoire. Richness of each repertoire was evaluated using RTK rarefaction, the Chao1 estimator, and Recon v2.1 estimates of unobserved clonotypes. Generation probabilities for all TCRbeta clonotypes obtained by the gDNA method from a handful of donors were computed using OLGA. The immuneACCESS repertoire file appears here via TCRdb, limited to in-frame rearrangements. These files lack a portion of the clones; in checked studies, under half of the deficit traces to unresolved V genes, and the cause of the others is not known. Clonal size and the V and J genes are those of that table, whereas D and trimming came from the DNA. This sample comprises under 650,000 clones, almost 97% of them detected only once. The top ten clonotypes cover about 0.064% of the sample.

The paper's findings and limits, for the study overall: The genetic and exposure-history diversity represented was limited by the small number of donors. Estimated clonotype richness was generally larger for naive than for memory subsets. Based on pairwise subsampling, the degree of clonotype sharing among donors was expected to be affected by sequencing depth. Only blood was sampled, and tissue TCR repertoires likely differ from those in blood. Higher generation probabilities were observed for clonotypes shared by all four sorted-subset donors than for non-shared clonotypes. About 4.5% of naive CD4, 3.5% of naive CD8, roughly 2.4% of memory CD4, and 0.4% of memory CD8 clonotypes were shared across several donors. Rarefaction of sorted-subset datasets indicated incomplete sequencing despite the large sequencing depth.

This receptor was identified in a woman aged 25 to 45 in good health. Sequencing was performed on naive CD4+ T cells sorted from blood. Per the publication, the cell subset or site label means: CD45RA+ positively selected. The V and J segments used are TRBV28 and TRBJ2-7, with 10 bases in between that match TRBD2. The CDR3 region: CATALAGPYEQYF. The DNA sequence is as follows: TGTGCCACCGCACTAGCGGGACCCTACGAGCAGTACTTC.